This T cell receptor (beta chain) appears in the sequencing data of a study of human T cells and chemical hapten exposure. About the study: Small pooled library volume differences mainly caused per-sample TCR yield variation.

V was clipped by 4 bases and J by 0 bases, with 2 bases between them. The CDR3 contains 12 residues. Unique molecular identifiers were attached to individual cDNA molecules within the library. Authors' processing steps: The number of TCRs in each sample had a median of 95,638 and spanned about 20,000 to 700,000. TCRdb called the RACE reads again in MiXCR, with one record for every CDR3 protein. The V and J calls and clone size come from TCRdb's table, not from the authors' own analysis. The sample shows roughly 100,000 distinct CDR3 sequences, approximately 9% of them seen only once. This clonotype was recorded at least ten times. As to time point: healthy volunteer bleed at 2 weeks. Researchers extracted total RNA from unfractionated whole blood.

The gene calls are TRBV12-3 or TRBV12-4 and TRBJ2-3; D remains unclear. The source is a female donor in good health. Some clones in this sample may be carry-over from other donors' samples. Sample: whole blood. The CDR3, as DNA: TGTGCCAGCAGTTCCAGCACAGATACGCAGTATTTT. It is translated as CASSSSTDTQYF.